This TCR beta chain originates from a study of T cells in localized non-small cell lung cancer. The length of the CDR3 is 13 residues. Germline CDR1 is MGHRA and CDR2 is YSYEKL. The V and J ends lost 4 bases and 3 bases respectively, with 10 bases between them. Profiling relied on immunoSEQ multiplex PCR, and the TCRdb table lists in-frame clones only, not all of them. The repertoire includes about 78,000 clones, about four fifths of them detected once, and approximately 3% sits in the top ten. Points from the study as a whole: Heterogeneity cannot be ruled out, as sequencing used one tumor region only. With higher T cell density in blood came longer overall survival. The study detected a median around 57 of the top 100 tumor clones in adjacent lung. Exceeding tumor, uninvolved adjacent lung had the highest T cell clonality.

Remarks on this clone: Its antigen is unknown.

Sequencing was performed on peripheral blood, taken before any cancer treatment. This receptor was identified in a man aged 40-75 years with stage I lung adenocarcinoma. J is TRBJ2-7 and V is TRBV4-1; no reliable D call. Written as DNA, the CDR3 is TGCGCCAGCAGCCTCGTAGCTTTCTACGAGCAGTACTTC. Translating it yields CASSLVAFYEQYF.